This TCR beta chain was profiled in a study of cytomegalovirus exposure and HLA in healthy donors. Study-level background: Researchers previously reported finding some 110 million unique TCR beta sequences from roughly 200 million T cells. Notes on the study in general: Previous analysis showed most TCR beta V segments were productive about 87% or about 30% of the time. According to the study, roughly 160 TCR beta chains were cytomegalovirus-associated.

Use of 60 Vbeta and 13 Jbeta primers characterized the PCR. Measured with immunoSEQ multiplex PCR; TCRdb has only the in-frame clones, and not every one. The sample contains some 100,000 clones, 79% of which appear only once. For this clone: The antigen is unknown.

Germline CDR1 reads SSHAT; CDR2 reads FNYEAQ (reference sequence). The CDR3 spans 16 residues. Trimming removed 1 base at V and 3 bases at J, with 13 bases between. Sequencing was carried out using PBMCs. The source of this sequence is a female donor in good health and CMV-seropositive. This rearrangement joins TRBV7-7 to TRBJ2-1, with unresolved D. CDR3 sequence: CASSLGADPGYNEQFF. The CDR3 nucleotides are TGTGCCAGCAGCTTAGGGGCAGACCCAGGCTACAATGAGCAGTTCTTC.